These T cell receptor beta chains were read from a single sample in a study of control samples from healthy donors and cancer patients. This table comes from immunoSEQ multiplex PCR, and its TCRdb copy is limited to in-frame clones, with some not included. Of tens of thousands of clones listed, 85% to 90% are singletons. Sequenced input: PBMCs. Every receptor here comes from a woman aged 45-65 years with colorectal cancer. CDR3s include the opening cysteine and the closing phenylalanine or tryptophan. A D gene is named only where the DNA matches it firmly. Rows may omit the clone size; those that give it use once, few, many or a size class.

TGTGCCAGCAGTTACGACGGGGGATTAGTTAGTGGGGGCTACACCTTC CASSYDGGLVSGGYTF - - TRBJ1-2 TRBV6-5
TGTGCCAGCAGCTTAGATCGAAGCGGGGGGGCAAGACTTTGGGTGCAGTTCTTC CASSLDRSGGARLWVQFF TRBD2 few TRBJ2-1 TRBV7-6
TGTGCCAGCAGCCTAGCGGGGGGGCTCAACACCGGGGAGCTGTTTTTT CASSLAGGLNTGELFF TRBD2 - TRBJ2-2 TRBV27
TGTGCCAGCAGGGAAAGGGTTTTGCCTGGGGCCAACGTCCTGACTTTC CASRERVLPGANVLTF - - TRBJ2-6 TRBV2
TGTGCCAGCTCACCACCGGTGGGGAGTTGGCAGTACTTC CASSPPVGSWQYF - - TRBJ2-5 TRBV18
TGTGCCAGCAGCGTTCTGTGGGGGAATGAGCAGTTCTTC CASSVLWGNEQFF - - TRBJ2-1 TRBV9
TGCGCCAGCAGTGATCAGGGCTATAATTCACCCCTCCACTTT CASSDQGYNSPLHF - - TRBJ1-6 TRBV10-2
TGTGCCAGCAGTGCCCTCCGGCGGACAACGAACACTGAAGCTTTCTTT CASSALRRTTNTEAFF - few TRBJ1-1 TRBV6-2/TRBV6-3
TGTGCCAGCAGCCCGTCCACAGGGGGACGCAATCAGCCCCAGCATTTT CASSPSTGGRNQPQHF TRBD1 - TRBJ1-5 TRBV6-2/TRBV6-3
TGTGCCAGTACGCTCTCTGGGGCCAACGTCCTGACTTTC CASTLSGANVLTF - - TRBJ2-6 TRBV7-9
TGCGCCAGCAGCTTCAGGGGGCGCGATGAAAAACTGTTTTTT CASSFRGRDEKLFF TRBD1 - TRBJ1-4 TRBV5-1
TGTGCCAGCAGCCTGGACAGGGCGGTCCAAGAGACCCAGTACTTC CASSLDRAVQETQYF TRBD1 few TRBJ2-5 TRBV7-9
TGCGCCAGCAGCTTGGTTTCAGGGAAGAATTCACCCCTCCACTTT CASSLVSGKNSPLHF - - TRBJ1-6 TRBV5-1
TGTGCCTGGGCCGGGACAGAAAATTCACCCCTCCACTTT CAWAGTENSPLHF TRBD1 - TRBJ1-6 TRBV30
TGTGCCAGCAGCCAAGAAGGAGGGGTAAATGAGCAGTTCTTC CASSQEGGVNEQFF - once TRBJ2-1 TRBV3-1/TRBV3-2
TGTGCCAGCAGCTTGGGTGGTCCCCTGGGTCTGCCCAATCAGCCCCAGCATTTT CASSLGGPLGLPNQPQHF - - TRBJ1-5 TRBV7-8
TGTGCCAGCAGTTTATGGCGGACAGGGGGCAGGACTGAAGCTTTCTTT CASSLWRTGGRTEAFF TRBD1 - TRBJ1-1 TRBV28
TGTGCCAGTAGTATAGCGCAGCAGGGAGGTAGGTATCAGCCCCAGCATTTT CASSIAQQGGRYQPQHF - - TRBJ1-5 TRBV19
TGTGCCAGCAGGCTGGAAAGGGACTACAATGAGCAGTTCTTC CASRLERDYNEQFF - - TRBJ2-1 TRBV28
TGTGCCACCAGTGATTTGCATGGCTCTTATGGCTACACCTTC CATSDLHGSYGYTF - - TRBJ1-2 TRBV24-1
TGTGCCAGCAGCGCCACAGGGGGCACCGGGGAGCTGTTTTTT CASSATGGTGELFF TRBD1 - TRBJ2-2 TRBV9
TGCGCCAGCAGCCCGGGACTCCGGACAGATACGCAGTATTTT CASSPGLRTDTQYF - - TRBJ2-3 TRBV4-3
TGCGCCAGCAGCCAAGTAGCGGGGAGATACTACAATGAGCAGTTCTTC CASSQVAGRYYNEQFF TRBD2 - TRBJ2-1 TRBV4-1
TGCAGCGCCTCCCACAGGGGGGAGGGCTACACCTTC CSASHRGEGYTF TRBD1 - TRBJ1-2 TRBV29-1
TGTGCCTATGGGCGGGGCGGAGAGACCCAGTACTTC CAYGRGGETQYF - - TRBJ2-5 TRBV30
TGTGCCAGCAGTTCTTCCCCGGGCAGGCGTTCGAACACCGGGGAGCTGTTTTTT CASSSSPGRRSNTGELFF - - TRBJ2-2 TRBV28
TGTGCCAGCAGCCCCGAGGGGAACACTGAAGCTTTCTTT CASSPEGNTEAFF - - TRBJ1-1 TRBV2
TGTGCCAGCAGTTTAGGGGGAGACTATGGCTACACCTTC CASSLGGDYGYTF - - TRBJ1-2 TRBV27
TGTGCCAGCAGCTTAGCTCCTAGCGGGGCCTACAATGAGCAGTTCTTC CASSLAPSGAYNEQFF TRBD2 - TRBJ2-1 TRBV7-2
TGTGCCAGTGGGACGTACAAAGATACGCAGTATTTT CASGTYKDTQYF - - TRBJ2-3 TRBV19
TGTGCCAGCAGAATTGGGACATCTGGAAACACCATATATTTT CASRIGTSGNTIYF - - TRBJ1-3 TRBV5-6
TGTGCCAGCGGGGGGACGGAGGAGACCCAGTACTTC CASGGTEETQYF - - TRBJ2-5 TRBV7-8
TGTGCCAGCAGCTCGGGCACGAACACCGGGGAGCTGTTTTTT CASSSGTNTGELFF - once TRBJ2-2 TRBV7-9
TGTGCCAGCAGTAATTCGGGGGGGAGTTACAATGAGCAGTTCTTC CASSNSGGSYNEQFF TRBD2 once TRBJ2-1 TRBV6-2/TRBV6-3
TGTGCCACCAGCGTTACGACAGTGCTCAACACTGAAGCTTTCTTT CATSVTTVLNTEAFF - - TRBJ1-1 TRBV15
TGTGCCAGCACCCCCAGCGGGGGGTTCTACAATGAGCAGTTCTTC CASTPSGGFYNEQFF TRBD2 - TRBJ2-1 TRBV9
TGTGCCAGCAGCGTAGAATTCCCGACAGCTCGAGGCTACACCTTC CASSVEFPTARGYTF - - TRBJ1-2 TRBV9
TGTGCCAGCTCACCACCGACCCAGAACACTGAAGCTTTCTTT CASSPPTQNTEAFF - - TRBJ1-1 TRBV18
TGCGCCAGCAGCCAATCACAGGGGGTGGTAGATACGCAGTATTTT CASSQSQGVVDTQYF TRBD1 - TRBJ2-3 TRBV4-3
TGCGCCAGCAGTGCAGGGGTAAATTCACCCCTCCACTTT CASSAGVNSPLHF - - TRBJ1-6 TRBV10-1
TGTGCCACCAGTGATGGGTACAGCTCTGGAAACACCATATATTTT CATSDGYSSGNTIYF - - TRBJ1-3 TRBV24-1
TGTGCCAGCAGCCCAACAGGGGCTGGGAACATTCAGTACTTC CASSPTGAGNIQYF TRBD1 - TRBJ2-4 TRBV7-2
TGTGCCAGCAGTTTAAAGTTAGGGTCGACCCAGTACTTC CASSLKLGSTQYF - - TRBJ2-5 TRBV12-3/TRBV12-4
TGTGCCAGCAGCCCCACTAGCGGGGGGTACAATGAGCAGTTCTTC CASSPTSGGYNEQFF TRBD2 - TRBJ2-1 TRBV3-1/TRBV3-2
TGTGCCAGCAGCCAAGATGCTAGAATAGAGACCCAGTACTTC CASSQDARIETQYF - - TRBJ2-5 TRBV3-1/TRBV3-2
TGTGCCAGCAGCCCCTTAGGACAGGGCAATCAGCCCCAGCATTTT CASSPLGQGNQPQHF TRBD1 - TRBJ1-5 TRBV7-2
TGCGCCAGCAGCTTGATTTCCGGGGGGGGCTCTGGAAACACCATATATTTT CASSLISGGGSGNTIYF - - TRBJ1-3 TRBV5-1
TGTGCCATCAGTGAGCGACAGGGGGGCACTGAAGCTTTCTTT CAISERQGGTEAFF TRBD1 - TRBJ1-1 TRBV10-3
TGTGCCAGCAGTTACGAGGGTAGGGGGCGGCATGAGCAGTTCTTC CASSYEGRGRHEQFF TRBD1 - TRBJ2-1 TRBV6-2/TRBV6-3
TGTGCCACCAGTGAGCCCGGGAGCGCTCAGCCCCAGCATTTT CATSEPGSAQPQHF - - TRBJ1-5 TRBV24-1
TGTGCCAGCAGCGCAATAGCGGGGGGAGGCACAGATACGCAGTATTTT CASSAIAGGGTDTQYF TRBD2 - TRBJ2-3 TRBV9
TGTGCCAGCTCACCCGCCAGGGGCAATCAGCCCCAGCATTTT CASSPARGNQPQHF - - TRBJ1-5 TRBV18
TGTGCCAGCAGTGAAGGACAGATTCTTGGTTTCGGGGAGCTGTTTTTT CASSEGQILGFGELFF - few TRBJ2-2 TRBV2
TGTGCCAGCAGTAGGGACAGATATTCACCCCTCCACTTT CASSRDRYSPLHF TRBD1 - TRBJ1-6 TRBV27
TGTGCCAGCAGGTCAGGGGAGGGTGAGCAGTTCTTC CASRSGEGEQFF - once TRBJ2-1 TRBV7-2
TGTGCCAGCAGCTCCTTAGGGATGGAGGGAGAGACCCAGTACTTC CASSSLGMEGETQYF - - TRBJ2-5 TRBV7-2
TGTGCCAGCAGTTCGCCCAATCAGCCCCAGCATTTT CASSSPNQPQHF - - TRBJ1-5 TRBV28
TGTGCCACCGCGGGATTTAACACCGGGGAGCTGTTTTTT CATAGFNTGELFF - - TRBJ2-2 TRBV7-9
TGTGCCAGCAGCCTCCGACAGAATTCACCCCTCCACTTT CASSLRQNSPLHF - - TRBJ1-6 TRBV3-1/TRBV3-2